A single sample is the source of the 20 T cell receptor beta chains below, sequenced in a study of blood T cells in healthy people across ages. Next came a second PCR, run for about 6 to 11 cycles, which used a sample-barcoded 5' primer along with a J-beta primer mix. TCRdb called the 5' RACE reads again in MiXCR, with one record for every CDR3 protein. Among 1.8 million or so distinct CDR3 sequences listed, about 39% were seen once. The sample consisted of blood. Every receptor here comes from a human donor in good health.

The V call is TRBV10-3, the J call TRBJ1-1; D remains ambiguous. Trimming removed 0 bases from V and 1 base from J, with 9 bases in between. CDR1 and CDR2 from the germline V gene are ENHRY and SYGVKD. The CDR3 has 15 amino acids. CDR3 amino acids: CAISESDQENTEAFF. The CDR3 DNA reads as TGTGCCATCAGTGAGTCGGACCAGGAGAACACTGAAGCTTTCTTT.

The chain links TRBV20-1 to TRBJ1-6; unclear D gene. The CDR3 runs to 14 residues. V was cut by 6 bases and J by 8 bases, with 17 bases left in between. CDR1 is DFQATT, CDR2 SNEGSKA, per germline (reference sequence). In DNA form, the CDR3 reads TGCAGTGCAAAAGTGAGCAGGTTTGATTCACCCCTCCACTTT. Its protein is CSAKVSRFDSPLHF.

This clonotype was observed once. This sequence joins TRBV15 and TRBJ1-1; D not resolved. CDR3 length: 13 amino acids. From germline, CDR1 is LNHNV and CDR2 YYDKDF (reference sequence). The ends were cut back, 3 bases at V and 5 bases at J, with 10 bases in the middle. In nucleotides, the CDR3 is TGTGCCACCAGCAGGGGTCGGAGTACTGAAGCTTTCTTT. It specifies CATSRGRSTEAFF.

The chain combines TRBV7-2 with TRBJ1-2; D may be TRBD1 (5 bases). Trimming took off 11 bases at V and 0 bases at J, with 19 bases between the two ends. Germline V gives CDR1 SGHTA, CDR2 FQGNSA. CDR3 length: 15 amino acids. The CDR3 protein is CARNTGTLANYGYTF. DNA of the CDR3: TGTGCCCGCAATACCGGGACGCTTGCTAACTATGGCTACACCTTC.

This clonotype was detected a few times. The chain combines TRBV20-1 with TRBJ1-1; D is uncertain. V dropped 1 base and J dropped 5 bases, with 14 bases sitting between them. There are 14 residues in the CDR3. Germline loops: CDR1 DFQATT, CDR2 SNEGSKA (reference sequence). CDR3 in DNA: TGCAGTGCTAGAGGGTTCAGGAGGCTTACTGAAGCTTTCTTT. It specifies CSARGFRRLTEAFF.

The chain employs TRBV4-3 and TRBJ2-5; D is possibly TRBD2 (6 bases). Germline CDR1 is LGHNA and CDR2 is YSLEER. V lost 1 base and J lost 2, with 26 bases in between. The CDR3 sequence is 20 residues long. The DNA for the CDR3 is TGCGCCAGCAGCCAAGGATGGAAGGGGCGCGGGATCAACCTGCAAGAGACCCAGTACTTC. It encodes CASSQGWKGRGINLQETQYF.

This clonotype showed up just a few times. The CDR3 region is CSVFGGQGRTDTQYF. Written as DNA, the CDR3 is TGCAGCGTCTTCGGAGGACAGGGACGCACAGATACGCAGTATTTT. The chain uses TRBV29-1 and TRBJ2-3, with 8 bases matching TRBD1. V was pared by 6 bases and J by 1 base, with 9 bases of the junction left unmatched. Per the germline V gene, CDR1 is SQVTM and CDR2 is ANQGSEA. The CDR3 has 15 amino acids.

This clonotype was observed a handful of times. The rearrangement uses TRBV15 and TRBJ1-5; unclear D gene. Per germline, CDR1 LNHNV and CDR2 YYDKDF (reference sequence). CDR3 length: 17 amino acids. The V end lost 1 base, the J end lost 5 bases, and 18 bases lay between the germline ends. CDR3 loop: CATSRATQPGIYQPQHF. As DNA, the CDR3 is TGTGCCACCAGCAGAGCAACCCAACCGGGCATCTATCAGCCCCAGCATTTT.

This clonotype was detected a few times. CDR3 loop: CASSYPDASGELFF. In nucleotides, the CDR3 is TGTGCCAGCAGTTACCCGGACGCATCCGGGGAGCTGTTTTTT. This chain links TRBV6-6 with TRBJ2-2; D is ambiguous. This CDR3 is 14 amino acids long. Germline V gene lookup returns CDR1 MNHNY and CDR2 SVGAGI (reference sequence). V gave up 2 bases and J gave up 6 bases, with 10 bases separating them.

The V and J genes are TRBV2 and TRBJ1-2; the D is unclear. Germline CDR1 reads SNHLY; CDR2 reads FYNNEI. V dropped 1 base and J dropped 5 bases, with 8 bases sitting between them. CDR3 size: 13 residues. CDR3 in amino acids: CASSEESQYGYTF. CDR3 nucleotide sequence: TGTGCCAGCAGTGAAGAGTCACAGTATGGCTACACCTTC.

The rearrangement links TRBV9 to TRBJ2-1, with 8 positions matching TRBD2. The ends lost 0 bases at V and 2 bases at J; junction bases unmatched: 7. The CDR3 length is 17 residues. Germline CDR1 SGDLS, CDR2 YYNGEE. CDR3 in DNA: TGTGCCAGCAGCGTAGCTCCAGCGGGGGCTGCCTACAATGAGCAGTTCTTC. Its translation is CASSVAPAGAAYNEQFF.

The rearrangement joins TRBV12-5 to TRBJ1-1; D is unresolved. The CDR3 consists of 13 residues. The germline V and J ends were trimmed by 6 bases and 5 bases, with 13 bases remaining between them. In germline, CDR1 is LGHNT, CDR2 FRNRAP. DNA for the CDR3: TGTGCTAGTGGCCCGGACGCTAGTACTGAAGCTTTCTTT. Its protein product is CASGPDASTEAFF.

This clonotype has ten or more counts. This rearrangement joins TRBV9 to TRBJ1-3, with D possibly being TRBD1 (5 bases). This CDR3 is 15 amino acids long. Trimming removed 0 bases at V and 2 bases at J, with 9 bases between. Germline V gene sequence: CDR1 SGDLS, CDR2 YYNGEE. Here the CDR3 DNA reads TGTGCCAGCAGCGTAGCTGGGGGAACTGGAAACACCATATATTTT. It yields the protein CASSVAGGTGNTIYF.

CDR3 in amino acids: CASSPPRPEQFF. The CDR3 DNA reads as TGTGCCAGCAGCCCACCGCGTCCTGAGCAGTTCTTC. The chain uses TRBV7-2 and TRBJ2-1; D is unresolved. Trimming took 5 bases from V and 9 from J, leaving 11 bases between them. CDR3 length: 12 amino acids. CDR1 and CDR2 (germline): SGHTA, FQGNSA. The variable domain in full, completed from reference TRBV7-2 and TRBJ2-1, reads GAGVSQSPSNKVTEKGKDVELRCDPISGHTALYWYRQSLGQGLEFLIYFQGNSAPDKSGLPSDRFSAERTGGSVSTLTIQRTQQEDSAVYLCASSPPRPEQFFGPGTRLTVL.

This rearrangement joins TRBV7-9 to TRBJ2-7; maybe TRBD2 (6 bases). TRBJ2-4 matches the DNA end more closely, so the J call is doubtful. This CDR3 is built from 15 residues. In germline, CDR1 is SEHNR, CDR2 FQNEAQ (reference sequence). The CDR3 here is CASSLVIAGRNIQYF. CDR3 nucleotides: TGTGCCAGCAGCTTAGTCATTGCGGGAAGGAACATTCAGTACTTC.

In its sample, this clonotype was seen a few times. V and J are TRBV6-5 and TRBJ2-7; 8 nucleotides agree with TRBD1. This CDR3 contains 14 residues. The trim removed 6 bases at V and 3 bases at J, leaving 7 bases unmatched. Germline V lookup: CDR1 MNHEY, CDR2 SVGAGI. The CDR3 protein is CASREDRGSYEQYF. In DNA form, the CDR3 reads TGTGCCAGCAGGGAAGACAGGGGTAGCTACGAGCAGTACTTC.

The chain employs TRBV6-2 or TRBV6-3 and TRBJ1-4, with TRBD1 matching over 8 bases. This CDR3 region has 15 residues. CDR1 and CDR2 from the germline V gene are MNHEY and SVGEGT. V gave up 2 bases and J gave up 1 base; unmatched junction bases: 0. The CDR3 is CASSYTGGTNEKLFF. For the CDR3, the DNA is TGTGCCAGCAGTTACACAGGGGGAACTAATGAAAAACTGTTTTTT.

V and J are TRBV5-1 and TRBJ2-5; D perhaps matches TRBD1 (6 bases). Between the trimmed V and J ends, which lost 4 bases and 0 bases, there was a span of 19 bases. Germline CDR1 and CDR2: SGHRS and YFSETQ. The CDR3 contains 17 residues. The CDR3 spells CASSPARGVRYQETQYF. The CDR3 region has the DNA TGCGCCAGCAGCCCAGCCAGGGGAGTTAGATACCAAGAGACCCAGTACTTC.

In this sample, this clonotype turned up a few times. The chain links TRBV7-6 to TRBJ2-2; no firm D call. V gave up 2 bases and J gave up 1 base, with 17 bases separating them. This CDR3 has 18 amino acids. CDR1 is SGHVS, CDR2 FNYEAQ, per germline. Here the CDR3 reads CASSLYAADFMNTGELFF. CDR3 coding DNA: TGTGCCAGCAGCTTATATGCGGCCGACTTCATGAACACCGGGGAGCTGTTTTTT. Supplemented by reference TRBV7-6 and TRBJ2-2, the full variable domain reads GAGVSQSPRYKVTKRGQDVALRCDPISGHVSLYWYRQALGQGPEFLTYFNYEAQQDKSGLPNDRFSAERPEGSISTLTIQRTEQRDSAMYRCASSLYAADFMNTGELFFGEGSRLTVL.

In this sample, this clonotype turned up a few times. The chain carries TRBV28 and TRBJ1-2; 8 bases align to TRBD1. J was trimmed by 5 bases and V by 4 bases; bases with no gene match: 9. The CDR3 contains 15 residues. The germline gives CDR1 MDHEN, CDR2 SYDVKM. CDR3 residues: CASSSPGGASYGYTF. For the CDR3, the DNA is TGTGCCAGCAGTTCCCCAGGGGGCGCCTCTTATGGCTACACCTTC.